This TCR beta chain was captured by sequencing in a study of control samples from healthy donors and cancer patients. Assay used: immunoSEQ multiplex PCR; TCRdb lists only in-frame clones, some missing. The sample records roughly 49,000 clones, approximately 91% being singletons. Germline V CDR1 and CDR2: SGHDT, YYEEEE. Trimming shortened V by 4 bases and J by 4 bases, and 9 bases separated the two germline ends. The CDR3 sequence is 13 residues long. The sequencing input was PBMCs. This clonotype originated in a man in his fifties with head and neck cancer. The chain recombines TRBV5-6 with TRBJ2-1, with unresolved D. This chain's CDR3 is CASSVGRYNEQFF. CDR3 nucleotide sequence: TGTGCCAGCAGCGTAGGACGGTACAATGAGCAGTTCTTC.